Presented here are 11 T cell receptor beta chains from one specimen sequenced in a study of blood T cell repertoires in COVID-19. The method was immunoSEQ multiplex PCR; TCRdb's version includes in-frame clones alone and lacks a portion of them. The sample records approximately 220,000 clones, approximately 80% being singletons. Sequencing used peripheral blood. The receptors stem from a woman older than 75 with acute or convalescent COVID-19.

This sequence joins TRBV19 and TRBJ1-1, with a tentative D call TRBD1 (5 bases). V lost 3 bases to trimming and J lost 1 base, with 9 bases between them. CDR1 is LNHDA and CDR2 is SQIVND in the germline V gene (reference sequence). The CDR3 length is 14 residues. As DNA, the CDR3 is TGTGCCAGTAGTATGAGGACAACGAACACTGAAGCTTTCTTT. It translates to CASSMRTTNTEAFF.

The genes are TRBV9 and TRBJ1-2; the match to TRBD1 covers 7 bases. The CDR3 covers 15 residues. Germline assignment: CDR1 SGDLS and CDR2 YYNGEE. With 4 bases clipped from V and 4 bases from J, the junction kept 10 bases outside the gene matches. This CDR3 reads CASSPRQGLSYGYTF. The DNA for the CDR3 is TGTGCCAGCAGCCCGAGACAGGGTCTCAGCTATGGCTACACCTTC.

The J gene is TRBJ1-2, the V gene TRBV7-2; 10 bases agree with TRBD1. The trim removed 1 base at V and 5 bases at J, leaving 4 bases unmatched. Per germline, CDR1 SGHTA and CDR2 FQGNSA. The CDR3 has 15 residues. CDR3 protein: CASSLGTGGWYGYTF. Written as DNA, the CDR3 is TGTGCCAGCAGCTTAGGGACAGGGGGGTGGTATGGCTACACCTTC.

V is TRBV7-2 and J is TRBJ2-1, with D hard to call. The length of the CDR3 is 15 residues. V was trimmed by 3 bases and J by 0 bases, leaving 9 bases between them. The V gene's germline CDR1 is SGHTA and CDR2 FQGNSA. DNA of the CDR3: TGTGCCAGCAGCTTCTACTTCCGCTCCTACAATGAGCAGTTCTTC. It encodes CASSFYFRSYNEQFF.

This sequence joins TRBV3-1 (or the pseudogene TRBV3-2) and TRBJ1-3; D is ambiguous. Germline CDR1 and CDR2: LGHDT and YNNKEL (reference sequence). There are 13 residues in the CDR3. Trimming took off 1 base at V and 3 bases at J, with 4 bases between the two ends. The CDR3 DNA reads TGTGCCAGCAGCCAAGCTATTGGAAACACCATATATTTT. Protein sequence: CASSQAIGNTIYF.

The chain links TRBV3-1 (or the pseudogene TRBV3-2) to TRBJ1-2; 7 bases line up with TRBD1. Germline CDR1 LGHDT, CDR2 YNNKEL (reference sequence). V was clipped by 1 base and J by 6 bases; unmatched bases: 2. The CDR3 sequence is 13 residues long. The CDR3 sequence is CASSQGGQNGYTF. In nucleotides, the CDR3 is TGTGCCAGCAGCCAAGGGGGACAGAATGGCTACACCTTC.

The rearrangement uses TRBV29-1 and TRBJ1-5; no clear D. There are 13 residues in the CDR3. V was clipped by 0 bases and J by 4 bases, with 7 bases between them. Germline CDR1 is SQVTM and CDR2 is ANQGSEA. The CDR3 loop reads CSVEETRNQPQHF. CDR3 nucleotides: TGCAGCGTTGAAGAAACACGTAATCAGCCCCAGCATTTT.

The V gene is TRBV20-1, the J gene TRBJ2-7; TRBD2 matches at 8 bases. CDR1 and CDR2 (germline): DFQATT, SNEGSKA (reference sequence). CDR3 length: 11 amino acids. The CDR3 DNA reads TGCGCGGGGGGCCTTGGCTACGAGCAGTACTTC. It yields the protein CAGGLGYEQYF.

The V call is TRBV9, the J call TRBJ2-2, with TRBD2 identical over 11 bases. Germline loops: CDR1 SGDLS, CDR2 YYNGEE. CDR3 length: 18 residues. Germline trimming cut 0 bases from V and 6 bases from J; bases unmatched to any gene: 10. As DNA, the CDR3 is TGTGCCAGCAGCGTAGGACTAGCGGGGAGGTCCGTCGCCGGGGAGCTGTTTTTT. Amino acid sequence: CASSVGLAGRSVAGELFF.

A note on this clone: This sample includes further DNA sequences coding for the same CDR3. The V call is TRBV19, the J call TRBJ1-3; D ambiguous. There are 12 residues in the CDR3. Deletions cut 3 bases from V and 4 bases from J, with 4 bases between. The germline gives CDR1 LNHDA, CDR2 SQIVND (reference sequence). CDR3 sequence reads: CASSIRGNTIYF. In DNA form, the CDR3 reads TGTGCCAGTAGTATTCGGGGAAACACCATATATTTT.

This chain joins TRBV19 and TRBJ1-5; TRBD1 aligns across 9 bases. J lost 6 bases, V lost 5 bases, and 8 bases had no gene match. This CDR3 has 15 residues. CDR1 is LNHDA and CDR2 is SQIVND in the germline V gene (reference sequence). The CDR3 region has the DNA TGTGCCAGTAGTCCCCAGACAGGGGGGGGTCAGCCCCAGCATTTT. This codes for CASSPQTGGGQPQHF.